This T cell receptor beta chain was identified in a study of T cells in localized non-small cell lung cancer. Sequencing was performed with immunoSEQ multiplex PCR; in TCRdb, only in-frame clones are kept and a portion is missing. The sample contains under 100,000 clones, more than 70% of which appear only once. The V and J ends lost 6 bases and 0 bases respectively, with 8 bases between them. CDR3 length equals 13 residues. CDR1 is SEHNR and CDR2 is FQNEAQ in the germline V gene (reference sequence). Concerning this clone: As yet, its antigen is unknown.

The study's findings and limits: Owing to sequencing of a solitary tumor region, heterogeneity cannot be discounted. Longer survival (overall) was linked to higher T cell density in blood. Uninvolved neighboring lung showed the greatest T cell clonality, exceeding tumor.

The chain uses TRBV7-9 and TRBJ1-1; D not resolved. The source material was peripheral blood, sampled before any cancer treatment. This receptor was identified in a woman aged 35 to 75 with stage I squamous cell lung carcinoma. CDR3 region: CASREMLNTEAFF. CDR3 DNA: TGTGCCAGCAGGGAGATGCTGAACACTGAAGCTTTCTTT.